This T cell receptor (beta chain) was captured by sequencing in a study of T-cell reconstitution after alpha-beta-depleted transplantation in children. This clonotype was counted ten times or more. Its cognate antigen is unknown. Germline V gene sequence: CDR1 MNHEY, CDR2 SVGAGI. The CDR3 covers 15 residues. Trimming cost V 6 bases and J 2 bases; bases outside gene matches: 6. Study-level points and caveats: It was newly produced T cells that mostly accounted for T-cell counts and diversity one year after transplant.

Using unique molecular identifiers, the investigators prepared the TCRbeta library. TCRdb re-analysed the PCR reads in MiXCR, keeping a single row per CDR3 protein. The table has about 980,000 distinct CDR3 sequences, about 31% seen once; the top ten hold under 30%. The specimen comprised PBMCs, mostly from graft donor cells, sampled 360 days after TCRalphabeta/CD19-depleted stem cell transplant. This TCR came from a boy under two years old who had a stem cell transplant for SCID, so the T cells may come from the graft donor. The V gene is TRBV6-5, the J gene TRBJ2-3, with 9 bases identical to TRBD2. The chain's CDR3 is CASRLLAGTTDTQYF. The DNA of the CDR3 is TGTGCCAGCAGACTTCTAGCGGGGACCACAGATACGCAGTATTTT.